This T cell receptor beta chain was identified during a study of T cell responses to AZD1222 COVID-19 vaccine. Notes on the study in general: Females made up more of the donors, who were largely white British, and clonal diversity may have come out too low.

Data came from immunoSEQ multiplex PCR; TCRdb stores just in-frame clones and leaves some out. The sample carries 100,000 or so clones, around 90% recorded once. This clone is classed as medium-sized (0.01 to 0.1%). What it binds is unknown. Unmatched junction bases numbered 6, after V lost 7 bases and J lost 2 bases. This CDR3 is 14 amino acids long. Germline CDR1 KGHDR, CDR2 SFDVKD. This TCR was recovered from an adult who received the AZD1222 COVID-19 vaccine. The chain is built from TRBV24-1 and TRBJ2-7, with 8 bases identical to TRBD1. The sequencing here drew on peripheral blood, taken 28 days after the second AZD1222 dose. CDR3 amino acids: CATREDRETYEQYF. The DNA for the CDR3 is TGTGCCACCAGGGAGGACAGGGAAACCTACGAGCAGTACTTC.